This record concerns one T cell receptor beta chain sequence. Its antigen is not known. The ends lost 5 bases at V and 9 bases at J; junction bases unmatched: 7. The CDR3 extends over 14 amino acids. Germline lookup yields CDR1 SGHTA and CDR2 FQGNSA. This specimen belongs to a study of identical twins. General study findings and limits: In monozygotic twins, models underestimated the sharing of out-of-frame TCR alpha.

TCRdb used MiXCR to reprocess the 5' RACE reads, holding one entry per CDR3 protein. The top ten clones hold 1.5% to 2% of a sample with approximately 700,000 distinct CDR3 sequences, 6% to 6.5% of them seen once. The rearrangement links TRBV7-2 to TRBJ2-1; TRBD1 aligns across 10 bases. This TCR derives from a young man in good health. The sequenced sample was naive T cells sorted from blood. CDR3 in amino acids: CASSEWDRGGEQFF. The DNA for the CDR3 is TGTGCCAGCAGCGAATGGGACAGGGGTGGTGAGCAGTTCTTC.